Listed here are 22 T cell receptor beta chains from one sample, sequenced in a study of T cells after yellow fever vaccination. TCRdb itself ran the 5' RACE reads through MiXCR, one entry per CDR3 protein. The sample contains some 420,000 distinct CDR3 sequences, about 19% of which appear only once. Material: PBMCs, obtained before the yellow fever booster vaccination. The receptors were sampled from a man between 18 and 29 years old who received the YFV17D yellow fever vaccine.

The gene calls are TRBV10-2 and TRBJ2-3, with no clear D. The CDR3 is made up of 15 amino acids. Trimming removed 8 bases at V and 0 bases at J, with 15 bases between. Germline V CDR1 and CDR2: WSHSY, SAAADI. The CDR3 bases are TGCGCCAGCCTCAAACTGGGGTTAAGCACAGATACGCAGTATTTT. Encoded protein: CASLKLGLSTDTQYF.

The genes are TRBV7-9 and TRBJ1-2; D not certain. The V and J ends lost 3 bases and 2 bases respectively, with 19 bases between them. The CDR3 has 17 residues. From germline, CDR1 is SEHNR and CDR2 FQNEAQ (reference sequence). The DNA of the CDR3 is TGTGCCAGCAGCTTCCGCGACCTACGACCGGACAACTATGGCTACACCTTC. This gives the protein CASSFRDLRPDNYGYTF.

The table lists this clonotype with a few counts. The chain couples TRBV5-1 to TRBJ2-3, with TRBD2 as a possible D gene (6 bases). This CDR3 is 16 amino acids long. The V and J ends lost 4 bases and 0 bases respectively, with 15 bases between them. Germline values: CDR1 SGHRS, CDR2 YFSETQ. The chain's CDR3 is CASSKGLQTSTDTQYF. The DNA of the CDR3 is TGCGCCAGCAGCAAGGGACTGCAGACTAGCACAGATACGCAGTATTTT.

The chain has TRBV20-1 and TRBJ2-3; TRBD2 might be the D (5 bases). Germline lookup yields CDR1 DFQATT and CDR2 SNEGSKA (reference sequence). The CDR3 extends over 17 amino acids. With 1 base removed from V and 0 bases from J, the gap between germline ends came to 17 bases. CDR3 in amino acids: CSARVFRPPGSTDTQYF. The CDR3, as DNA: TGCAGTGCTAGAGTCTTCCGGCCCCCGGGGAGCACAGATACGCAGTATTTT.

This clonotype was detected ten times or more. V and J are TRBV4-1 and TRBJ2-1, with TRBD2 matching over 12 bases. The CDR3 spans 18 residues. V lost 2 bases to trimming and J lost 2 bases; unmatched junction nucleotides: 7. Looked up from germline, CDR1 is MGHRA and CDR2 is YSYEKL. CDR3 bases: TGCGCCAGCAGCCAACCTCTAGCGGGGGGGCTTCCCTACAATGAGCAGTTCTTC. Translated, it gives CASSQPLAGGLPYNEQFF.

As to this clonotype: Germline and junction disagree at one end, which may indicate a read error. The chain links TRBV7-9 to TRBJ1-4; D is perhaps TRBD1 (6 bases). Germline CDR1 SEHNR, CDR2 FQNEAQ (reference sequence). This CDR3 comprises 15 residues. CDR3 sequence reads: CASSLTVRGNEKLIF. The CDR3 DNA reads as TGTGCCAGCAGCTTGACGGTGAGGGGGAATGAAAAACTGATTTTT.

This clonotype was counted a few times. The rearrangement joins TRBV6-6 to TRBJ2-7; D might be TRBD1 (6 bases). The CDR3 consists of 11 residues. The germline V gene has CDR1 MNHNY and CDR2 SVGAGI (reference sequence). The CDR3 sequence is CASSEGHQICV. The CDR3 DNA reads as TGTGCCAGCAGTGAGGGACACCAGATATGCGTC.

The rearrangement links TRBV11-2 to TRBJ2-4; D is uncertain. V lost 5 bases and J lost 0, with 11 bases in between. Germline CDR1 and CDR2: SGHAT and FQNNGV. The CDR3 has 15 amino acids. CDR3 sequence: CASSLSRVAKNIQYF. The CDR3 DNA reads as TGTGCCAGCAGCCTGAGTCGGGTAGCCAAAAACATTCAGTACTTC. The whole variable domain, remainder taken from reference TRBV11-2 and TRBJ2-4, is EAGVAQSPRYKIIEKRQSVAFWCNPISGHATLYWYQQILGQGPKLLIQFQNNGVVDDSQLPKDRFSAERLKGVDSTLKIQPAKLEDSAVYLCASSLSRVAKNIQYFGAGTRLSVL.

This clonotype was observed many times. This sequence joins TRBV29-1 and TRBJ1-1; no definite D call. V lost 0 bases and J 8 bases, leaving 16 bases between the germline ends. This CDR3 has 14 residues. CDR1 and CDR2 from the germline V gene are SQVTM and ANQGSEA. The CDR3 loop is CSVEDPQEGSEAFF. CDR3 nucleotides: TGCAGCGTTGAAGATCCCCAGGAAGGTAGCGAAGCTTTCTTT.

The V gene is TRBV7-2, the J gene TRBJ1-4; perhaps TRBD1 as D (5 bases). With 2 bases removed from V and 8 bases from J, the gap between germline ends came to 15 bases. From germline, CDR1 is SGHTA and CDR2 FQGNSA. This CDR3 spans 15 amino acids. Here the CDR3 DNA reads TGTGCCAGCAGCTTAATGGGACTGTGGTCCGAAAAACTGTTTTTT. The encoded protein is CASSLMGLWSEKLFF.

The chain uses TRBV29-1 and TRBJ2-3; TRBD1 matches 12 bases. The CDR3 is made up of 14 amino acids. Looked up from germline, CDR1 is SQVTM and CDR2 is ANQGSEA. J lost 4 bases, V lost 8 bases, and 7 bases had no gene match. The CDR3 here is CSIGDRGLADTQYF. In DNA form, the CDR3 reads TGCAGCATAGGGGACAGGGGGCTAGCAGATACGCAGTATTTT.

The chain employs TRBV27 and TRBJ2-4; D is uncertain. The CDR3 runs 14 residues. Germline V gene lookup returns CDR1 MNHEY and CDR2 SMNVEV (reference sequence). With 3 bases removed from V and 2 bases from J, the gap between germline ends came to 8 bases. CDR3 bases: TGTGCCAGCAGTTTTTTTGGTTCCAAAAACATTCAGTACTTC. It translates to CASSFFGSKNIQYF.

This clonotype has only a few counts. V usage is TRBV29-1 and J usage is TRBJ1-5; D is perhaps TRBD1 (5 bases). Germline V gene data show CDR1 as SQVTM and CDR2 as ANQGSEA. V dropped 3 bases and J dropped 8 bases, with 11 bases sitting between them. The CDR3 is 12 residues long. The CDR3 DNA is TGCAGCGTTGAGTCGGGGGGGGAGCCCCAGCATTTT. It encodes CSVESGGEPQHF.

The chain carries TRBV30 and TRBJ1-2, with D uncertain. Trimming pared 4 bases from V and 0 bases from J, leaving 6 bases between. The CDR3 has 12 residues. Germline V lookup: CDR1 GTSNPN, CDR2 SVGIG (reference sequence). The CDR3 is CAWIPPNYGYTF. In DNA form, the CDR3 reads TGTGCCTGGATCCCTCCTAACTATGGCTACACCTTC. Drawing the rest from reference TRBV30 and TRBJ1-2, the complete variable domain is SQTIHQWPATLVQPVGSPLSLECTVEGTSNPNLYWYRQAAGRGLQLLFYSVGIGQISSEVPQNLSASRPQDRQFILSSKKLLLSDSGFYLCAWIPPNYGYTFGSGTRLTVV.

The rearrangement uses TRBV29-1 and TRBJ1-1; D might be TRBD1 (6 bases). V was shortened by 7 bases and J by 6 bases, with 18 bases between the two germline ends. Germline assignment: CDR1 SQVTM and CDR2 ANQGSEA. This CDR3 contains 13 residues. The CDR3 loop is CSGSGQVTPEAFF. Written as DNA, the CDR3 is TGCAGCGGATCGGGACAAGTGACCCCTGAAGCTTTCTTT.

There are a few counts of this clonotype. The chain uses TRBV5-1 and TRBJ1-5; 7 bases line up with TRBD1. V lost 4 bases, J lost 9 bases, and 10 bases stayed unmatched. Germline assignment: CDR1 SGHRS and CDR2 YFSETQ. The CDR3 loop spans 14 amino acids. In DNA, the CDR3 is TGCGCCAGCAGCCCTACGACAGGGAACGGGCCCCAGCATTTT. Encoded protein: CASSPTTGNGPQHF.

This clonotype was detected ten times or more. The rearrangement links TRBV15 to TRBJ1-4; D is perhaps TRBD1 (5 bases). Germline lookup yields CDR1 LNHNV and CDR2 YYDKDF (reference sequence). This CDR3 contains 15 residues. Trimming pared 5 bases from V and 8 bases from J, leaving 18 bases between. CDR3: CATSAPGREEEKLFF. The CDR3, as DNA: TGTGCCACCAGCGCCCCAGGGAGGGAAGAAGAAAAACTGTTTTTT.

The chain is built from TRBV4-3 and TRBJ2-3; tentative D call: TRBD1 (6 bases). Trimming shortened V by 2 bases and J by 1 base, and 19 bases separated the two germline ends. The CDR3 runs 18 residues. Germline CDR1 is LGHNA and CDR2 is YSLEER. The CDR3 reads CASSQSWQGLIRTDTQYF. Here the CDR3 DNA reads TGCGCCAGCAGCCAATCCTGGCAGGGGCTTATACGCACAGATACGCAGTATTTT.

V gene TRBV7-6 combines with J gene TRBJ2-5; TRBD1 might be the D (6 bases). Germline V gene data show CDR1 as SGHVS and CDR2 as FNYEAQ. Trimming left V 6 bases short and J 5 bases short, with 13 bases between. This CDR3 is 13 amino acids long. CDR3 in amino acids: CASRNQGYETQYF. For the CDR3, the DNA is TGTGCCAGCAGAAATCAGGGGTACGAGACCCAGTACTTC. Variable domain in full (rest from reference TRBV7-6 and TRBJ2-5): GAGVSQSPRYKVTKRGQDVALRCDPISGHVSLYWYRQALGQGPEFLTYFNYEAQQDKSGLPNDRFSAERPEGSISTLTIQRTEQRDSAMYRCASRNQGYETQYFGPGTRLLVL.

This chain joins TRBV6-5 and TRBJ2-7; D possibly corresponds to TRBD1 (5 bases). V gave up 5 bases and J gave up 2 bases, with 16 bases separating them. Germline V gene lookup returns CDR1 MNHEY and CDR2 SVGAGI. The CDR3 spans 15 residues. The CDR3 nucleotides are TGTGCCAGCAGTCCCCTGGCAGGGCCCACCTACGAGCAGTACTTC. This codes for CASSPLAGPTYEQYF.

The CDR3 DNA follows: TGTGCCAGTAGTCTCTCAGCCGTCGGGGGCACTGAAGCTTTCTTT. It yields the protein CASSLSAVGGTEAFF. The chain couples TRBV19 to TRBJ1-1; a possible D gene is TRBD1 (5 bases). CDR3 size: 15 residues. Germline values: CDR1 LNHDA, CDR2 SQIVND (reference sequence). The ends were cut back, 5 bases at V and 4 bases at J, with 17 bases in the middle.

This chain connects TRBV6-5 to TRBJ2-3; possibly TRBD1 for D (7 bases). The CDR3 extends over 15 amino acids. Germline assignment: CDR1 MNHEY and CDR2 SVGAGI. The V end was cut by 6 bases, the J end by 2 bases, with 15 bases between. The CDR3 protein is CASRSTGRPTDTQYF. Here the CDR3 DNA reads TGTGCCAGCAGGTCGACAGGGAGGCCCACAGATACGCAGTATTTT.